A selection of T cell receptor beta chains follows, all from one sample in a study of radiotherapy plus CTLA-4 blockade in lung cancer. Profiling relied on immunoSEQ multiplex PCR, and the TCRdb table lists in-frame clones only, not all of them. Here the sample spans roughly 85,000 clones, approximately 86% being singletons. The source was peripheral blood, collected from a patient treated with radiotherapy plus ipilimumab. Every receptor here comes from a human donor with non-small cell lung cancer that progressed on radiotherapy plus ipilimumab. The CDR3 runs from the conserved cysteine through the conserved F or W. The D gene is left open where the match is weak. Part of the rows lack a size; the others show once, few, many or a class for expanded clones.

clone_size	j_call	v_call	d_call	cdr3_aa	cdr3_nt
.	TRBJ1-3	TRBV13	.	CASSLGQGSGNTIYF	TGTGCCAGCAGCTTAGGTCAGGGATCTGGAAACACCATATATTTT
.	TRBJ1-1	TRBV27	.	CASSFVGGAEAFF	TGTGCCAGCAGTTTTGTTGGCGGGGCTGAAGCTTTCTTT
.	TRBJ1-4	TRBV7-8	.	CASSRPRATNEKLFF	TGTGCCAGCAGTCGTCCGAGAGCAACTAATGAAAAACTGTTTTTT
few	TRBJ2-2	TRBV19	.	CASRLANTGELFF	TGTGCCAGTAGGCTAGCGAACACCGGGGAGCTGTTTTTT
.	TRBJ1-5	TRBV6-1	.	CASRTNGVGNQPQHF	TGTGCCAGCAGAACAAACGGGGTTGGCAATCAGCCCCAGCATTTT
.	TRBJ2-3	TRBV7-3	TRBD2	CASSPTSGYSTDTQYF	TGTGCCAGCAGCCCGACTAGCGGGTATAGCACAGATACGCAGTATTTT
.	TRBJ2-5	TRBV18	.	CASSPSLIETQYF	TGTGCCAGCTCTCCCAGTCTGATAGAGACCCAGTACTTC
.	TRBJ2-7	TRBV6-6	.	CASAGGGTREQYF	TGTGCCAGCGCGGGTGGCGGGACGAGGGAGCAGTACTTC
.	TRBJ1-2	TRBV19	.	CASRRSGGYTF	TGTGCCAGTAGGCGTTCTGGAGGCTACACCTTC
.	TRBJ2-7	TRBV4-1	.	CASSQARALTYEQYF	TGCGCCAGCAGCCAGGCCCGGGCCCTCACCTACGAGCAGTACTTC
.	TRBJ2-7	TRBV2	.	CASSEAPYEQYF	TGTGCCAGCAGTGAAGCACCCTACGAGCAGTACTTC
.	TRBJ2-5	TRBV30	TRBD1	CAWRGQSGETQYF	TGTGCCTGGAGGGGACAGTCAGGGGAGACCCAGTACTTC
once	TRBJ2-3	TRBV9	.	CASSVGADTDTQYF	TGTGCCAGCAGCGTAGGAGCGGACACAGATACGCAGTATTTT
.	TRBJ2-1	TRBV10-1	.	CASSEGGYNEQFF	TGCGCCAGCAGTGAGGGGGGGTACAATGAGCAGTTCTTC
.	TRBJ1-2	TRBV10-3	.	CAISESEGGPYGYTF	TGTGCCATCAGTGAGTCCGAGGGGGGGCCTTATGGCTACACCTTC
.	TRBJ1-2	TRBV10-3	.	CAISVGEYYGYTF	TGTGCCATCAGTGTTGGGGAGTACTATGGCTACACCTTC
few	TRBJ2-7	TRBV7-2	.	CASSQKWGTYEQYF	TGTGCCAGCAGCCAAAAGTGGGGTACCTACGAGCAGTACTTC
.	TRBJ2-1	TRBV11-2	.	CASSLGLAPYNEQFF	TGTGCCAGCAGCTTGGGCCTAGCCCCCTACAATGAGCAGTTCTTC
.	TRBJ2-5	TRBV7-3	TRBD1	CASSVRGGQGGETQYF	TGTGCCAGCAGCGTAAGGGGCGGACAGGGCGGGGAGACCCAGTACTTC
.	TRBJ1-3	TRBV7-9	.	CASSLAGRTLSGNTIYF	TGTGCCAGCAGCTTAGCGGGCAGGACTTTATCTGGAAACACCATATATTTT
.	TRBJ2-6	TRBV7-2	.	CASSYRSSGANVLTF	TGTGCCAGCAGCTATCGGAGCTCTGGGGCCAACGTCCTGACTTTC